What follows are 21 T cell receptor beta chains derived from one specimen sequenced in a study of OX40 agonist ivuxolimab in advanced cancers. The data were produced by immunoSEQ multiplex PCR, yet TCRdb's version contains in-frame clones alone and is incomplete. Among about 64,000 clones listed, 75% to 90% were seen once. The sample here was CD4+ or CD8+ T cells sorted from blood, taken in a trial of the OX40 agonist ivuxolimab. The receptor set was obtained from an adult with an advanced solid tumor such as melanoma, head and neck, liver or kidney cancer.

This chain joins TRBV28 and TRBJ2-3, with D possibly TRBD2 on 5 matching bases. The ends were cut back, 2 bases at V and 4 bases at J, with 10 bases in the middle. Per germline, CDR1 MDHEN and CDR2 SYDVKM. This CDR3 region has 14 residues. The CDR3 DNA is TGTGCCAGCAGTTTAGTCGGGATCGCAGATACGCAGTATTTT. This gives the protein CASSLVGIADTQYF.

Only a few counts were recorded for this clone. The V gene is TRBV5-1, the J gene TRBJ1-1; unclear D gene. V dropped 2 bases and J dropped 7 bases, with 9 bases sitting between them. The CDR3 spans 12 residues. Germline CDR1 SGHRS, CDR2 YFSETQ. CDR3 bases: TGCGCCAGCAGCTTAGGTCCAGATGAAGCTTTCTTT. Amino acids: CASSLGPDEAFF.

The chain uses TRBV25-1 and TRBJ2-1; TRBD2 is a possible D gene (7 bases). V lost 1 base, J lost 8 bases, and 15 bases lay in between. This CDR3 comprises 15 residues. Germline lookup yields CDR1 MGHDK and CDR2 SYGVNS. The CDR3 loop is CASSELGGPTYEQFF. The CDR3 DNA reads as TGTGCCAGCAGTGAATTGGGGGGGCCGACCTATGAGCAGTTCTTC.

V is TRBV6-5 and J is TRBJ1-5; maybe TRBD1 (5 bases). Germline V lookup: CDR1 MNHEY, CDR2 SVGAGI. CDR3 length: 14 amino acids. Trimming stripped 5 bases from V and 4 bases from J, with 12 bases between. The CDR3: CASSQGMENQPQHF. CDR3 bases: TGTGCCAGCAGTCAGGGAATGGAGAATCAGCCCCAGCATTTT.

The chain links TRBV5-5 to TRBJ1-1; unclear D gene. Trimming removed 1 base at V and 6 bases at J, with 13 bases between. From germline, CDR1 is SGHKS and CDR2 YYEKEE (reference sequence). This CDR3 is 14 amino acids long. In DNA, the CDR3 is TGTGCCAGCAGCTTGTGGGTCCCTCCTCCTGAAGCTTTCTTT. Translation gives CASSLWVPPPEAFF. The whole variable domain, remainder taken from reference TRBV5-5 and TRBJ1-1, is DAGVTQSPTHLIKTRGQQVTLRCSPISGHKSVSWYQQVLGQGPQFIFQYYEKEERGRGNFPDRFSARQFPNYSSELNVNALLLGDSALYLCASSLWVPPPEAFFGQGTRLTVV.

The rearrangement uses TRBV27 and TRBJ2-7; D is possibly TRBD1 or TRBD2 (5 bases each). The length of the CDR3 is 14 residues. Germline V gives CDR1 MNHEY, CDR2 SMNVEV (reference sequence). Trimming took off 2 bases at V and 3 bases at J, with 11 bases between the two ends. CDR3: CASSLGGMNYEQYF. CDR3 coding DNA: TGTGCCAGCAGTTTAGGGGGAATGAACTACGAGCAGTACTTC.

The chain uses TRBV4-1 and TRBJ1-5, with D perhaps TRBD1 (5 bases). Looked up from germline, CDR1 is MGHRA and CDR2 is YSYEKL. The CDR3 runs 16 residues. V was pared by 0 bases and J by 6 bases, with 15 bases between. The CDR3 DNA follows: TGCGCCAGCAGCCAAGATCCTCCCCAGGGTGTTCAGCCCCAGCATTTT. It is translated as CASSQDPPQGVQPQHF.

This sequence joins TRBV29-1 and TRBJ1-1; possible D gene TRBD1, 6 bases. CDR3 length: 14 amino acids. The ends were cut back, 0 bases at V and 3 bases at J, with 11 bases in the middle. Germline CDR1 and CDR2: SQVTM and ANQGSEA. The CDR3 protein is CSVEESRGDTEAFF. In nucleotides, the CDR3 is TGCAGCGTTGAAGAGTCCAGGGGTGACACTGAAGCTTTCTTT.

This clone was counted a single time. The J gene is TRBJ2-7, the V gene TRBV29-1; 9 nucleotides line up with TRBD1. Per the germline V gene, CDR1 is SQVTM and CDR2 is ANQGSEA. Losses at the gene ends were 7 bases for V and 4 bases for J; bases not matched to a gene: 5. The CDR3 consists of 12 residues. CDR3 in amino acids: CSGGTGLYEQYF. The CDR3 coding sequence is TGCAGCGGGGGGACAGGGTTATACGAGCAGTACTTC.

The chain uses TRBV27 and TRBJ2-1; TRBD2 matches 9 bases. With V trimmed by 4 bases and J by 4 bases, 5 bases remained unmatched. This CDR3 has 15 amino acids. Germline assignment: CDR1 MNHEY and CDR2 SMNVEV (reference sequence). The CDR3 sequence: CASSSGTSIYNEQFF. CDR3 nucleotide sequence: TGTGCCAGCAGTTCCGGGACTAGCATTTACAATGAGCAGTTCTTC.

This chain joins TRBV7-9 and TRBJ1-2; 7 bases match TRBD1. The CDR3 is made up of 12 amino acids. Per the germline V gene, CDR1 is SEHNR and CDR2 is FQNEAQ (reference sequence). The V and J ends lost 10 bases and 12 bases, in that order; junction bases with no gene match: 14. In DNA form, the CDR3 reads TGTGCCACCGAGGACAGGAGCCTAATGGACACCTTC. Translated, it gives CATEDRSLMDTF.

The chain couples TRBV28 to TRBJ2-2; D not resolved. The length of the CDR3 is 11 residues. Trimming pared 6 bases from V and 6 bases from J, leaving 5 bases between. CDR1 and CDR2 (germline): MDHEN, SYDVKM. The CDR3 here is CASSPPGELFF. In nucleotides, the CDR3 is TGTGCCAGCAGCCCACCCGGGGAGCTGTTTTTT.

The chain couples TRBV19 to TRBJ1-5; D may be TRBD1 (5 bases). The CDR3 runs to 14 residues. Trimming removed 6 bases at V and 4 bases at J, with 13 bases between. Germline CDR1 reads LNHDA; CDR2 reads SQIVND (reference sequence). CDR3 residues: CASSIRDGNQPQHF. CDR3 nucleotide sequence: TGTGCCAGTAGCATCCGGGACGGTAATCAGCCCCAGCATTTT.

J is TRBJ2-7 and V is TRBV27; TRBD1 aligns across 8 bases. The CDR3 is 18 amino acids. With 6 bases clipped from V and 1 base from J, the junction kept 17 bases outside the gene matches. Germline-derived CDR1 and CDR2 are MNHEY and SMNVEV (reference sequence). CDR3 protein: CASSDTGTGIHRSYEQYF. The CDR3 DNA reads TGTGCCAGCAGCGACACCGGGACAGGCATTCATCGGTCCTACGAGCAGTACTTC.

The count of this clone is one. The chain joins TRBV28 to TRBJ2-3; 8 positions match TRBD1. CDR1 is MDHEN, CDR2 SYDVKM, per germline. There are 14 residues in the CDR3. J lost 2 bases, V lost 11 bases, and 9 bases had no gene match. The CDR3 region is CAGWTGSYTDTQYF. The CDR3, as DNA: TGTGCCGGGTGGACAGGGTCCTACACAGATACGCAGTATTTT.

V and J are TRBV7-6 and TRBJ2-7; 7 nucleotides align to TRBD2. V gave up 5 bases and J gave up 4 bases; unmatched junction bases: 11. There are 15 residues in the CDR3. The V gene's germline CDR1 is SGHVS and CDR2 FNYEAQ. The CDR3 region is CASSPTLGGSYEQYF. CDR3 nucleotides: TGTGCCAGCAGCCCTACGCTGGGCGGGAGTTACGAGCAGTACTTC.

The chain joins TRBV9 to TRBJ2-1; perhaps TRBD1 as D (7 bases). The germline CDR1 and CDR2 sequences are SGDLS and YYNGEE. The length of the CDR3 is 18 residues. V shed 2 bases and J shed 1 base, with 19 bases lying between them. The CDR3 spells CASSVAEDRRESYNEQFF. CDR3 nucleotide sequence: TGTGCCAGCAGCGTGGCCGAGGACAGGAGGGAATCCTACAATGAGCAGTTCTTC.

The chain joins TRBV10-3 to TRBJ2-5; maybe TRBD1 (6 bases). CDR1 is ENHRY and CDR2 is SYGVKD in the germline V gene. The length of the CDR3 is 14 residues. V lost 9 bases to trimming and J lost 2 bases, with 16 bases between them. The CDR3 DNA is TGTGCCATTTCCCACTCCGGACAGCAAGAGACCCAGTACTTC. Residues: CAISHSGQQETQYF.

V usage is TRBV11-2 and J usage is TRBJ2-7; D gene uncertain. The germline gives CDR1 SGHAT, CDR2 FQNNGV. V was pared by 1 base and J by 2 bases, with 3 bases between. This CDR3 comprises 12 residues. The CDR3 loop reads CASSLGTYEQYF. The DNA for the CDR3 is TGTGCCAGCAGCTTAGGAACCTACGAGCAGTACTTC.

This clone was counted a few times. Written as DNA, the CDR3 is TGTGCCAGCGGGTCATGGGGCAATCAGCCCCAGCATTTT. It codes for CASGSWGNQPQHF. The chain is built from TRBV6-5 and TRBJ1-5; D gene unclear. Germline V gene lookup returns CDR1 MNHEY and CDR2 SVGAGI. Trimming removed 8 bases from V and 2 bases from J, with 10 bases in between. The CDR3 spans 13 residues.

The CDR3 DNA follows: TGTGCCAGCAGCTTTCCTAGCGGGTCGAGCTCCTACGAGCAGTACTTC. This codes for CASSFPSGSSSYEQYF. The chain combines TRBV7-9 with TRBJ2-7, with TRBD2 identical over 8 bases. The V and J ends lost 3 bases and 0 bases, in that order; junction bases with no gene match: 7. The CDR3 has 16 residues. Germline V gene data show CDR1 as SEHNR and CDR2 as FQNEAQ (reference sequence).